This paragraph covers one TCR beta chain sequence. Its antigen is still unknown. These data are taken from a study of T cell repertoires in cytomegalovirus infection. At the level of the study: Alongside well-studied HLA-B-restricted CMV epitopes, recently identified HLA-C-restricted CMV epitopes were also used. General study points: Carriage of CMV together with the relevant HLA was identifiable through cumulative public TCR beta family frequency.

From the reads, TCRdb called clonotypes with MiXCR, one entry per CDR3 protein. In the table there are tens of thousands of distinct CDR3 sequences, over 15% of which are singletons. The receptor comes from a human donor in good health (CMV status not recorded). Some clones in this sample may be carry-over from other donors' samples. Specimen: CD8+ T cells from cultured PBMCs, collected from culture after CMV antigen stimulation.

The CDR3 loop is CASLRNEQFF. In DNA, the CDR3 is TGTGCCAGCTTAAGGAATGAGCAGTTCTTC. The J gene is TRBJ2-1, the V gene TRBV6-6; D call uncertain. Germline V lookup: CDR1 MNHNY, CDR2 SVGAGI (reference sequence). V lost 8 bases and J lost 7, with 6 bases in between. The CDR3 runs 10 residues.